The present entry profiles one TCR beta chain with its context. Per the germline V gene, CDR1 is SGHRS and CDR2 is YFSETQ. V dropped 4 bases and J dropped 3; count of bases not matched to a gene: 9. The CDR3 extends over 15 amino acids. This entry comes from a study of blood T cell repertoires in COVID-19. Authors' analysis steps: Using reference gene primer amplification, nucleated cell counts were estimated. The table came from immunoSEQ multiplex PCR; TCRdb's copy has only in-frame clones and leaves some out. V and J calls and clone size come straight from that table; D and trimming were deduced from the DNA. The sample holds some 170,000 clones, more than 80% seen once.

This clonotype was obtained from a woman aged 55-69 years with acute or convalescent COVID-19. The chain employs TRBV5-1 and TRBJ1-2; 7 nucleotides align to TRBD1. Sequencing was performed on peripheral blood. The chain's CDR3 is CASSRETGSDYGYTF. Written as DNA, the CDR3 is TGCGCCAGCAGCCGAGAGACAGGGAGTGACTATGGCTACACCTTC.